Listed here is a single T cell receptor beta chain. CDR1 SGHAT and CDR2 FQNNGV come from the germline V gene. V was pared by 5 bases and J by 8 bases, with 15 bases between. The CDR3 loop spans 14 amino acids. The sample originates from a study of blood T cell repertoires in COVID-19. About the research overall: T cells, B-cell-depleted T cells, or PBMCs provided the cDNA or gDNA that served as material.

As processed by the authors: It was from reference gene primer amplification that nucleated cell counts were estimated. Using immunoSEQ multiplex PCR, the repertoire was profiled, and TCRdb retains in-frame clones only, with some absent. V and J calls and clone size come straight from that table; D and trimming were deduced from the DNA. Among around 310,000 clones, about 91% were seen once, and the ten largest hold about 9.9%. The J gene is TRBJ2-2, the V gene TRBV11-2; D perhaps matches TRBD2 (5 bases). Sequenced material: PBMCs or T cells enriched from blood (not recorded which). This TCR was sampled from a woman in her 40s who had recovered from COVID-19. CDR3 in amino acids: CASSPGLSQGELFF. CDR3 nucleotides: TGTGCCAGCAGCCCTGGACTGAGCCAGGGGGAGCTGTTTTTT.